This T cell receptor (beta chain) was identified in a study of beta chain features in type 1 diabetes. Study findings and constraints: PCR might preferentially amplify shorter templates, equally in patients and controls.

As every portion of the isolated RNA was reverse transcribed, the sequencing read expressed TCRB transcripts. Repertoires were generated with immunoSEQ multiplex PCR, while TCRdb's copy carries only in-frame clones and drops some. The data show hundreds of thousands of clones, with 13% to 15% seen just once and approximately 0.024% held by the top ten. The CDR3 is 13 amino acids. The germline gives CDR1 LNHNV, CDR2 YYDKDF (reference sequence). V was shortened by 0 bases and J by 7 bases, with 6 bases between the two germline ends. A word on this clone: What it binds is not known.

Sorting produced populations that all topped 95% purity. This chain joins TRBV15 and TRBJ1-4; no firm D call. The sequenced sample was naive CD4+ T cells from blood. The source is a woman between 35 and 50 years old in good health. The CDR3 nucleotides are TGTGCCACCAGCAGAGAATATGTTGAAAAACTGTTTTTT. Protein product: CATSREYVEKLFF.